A selection of T cell receptor beta chains follows, all from one sample in a study of T cell responses to AZD1222 COVID-19 vaccine. Only in-frame clones appear in the TCRdb table, and some are missing; sequencing was by immunoSEQ multiplex PCR. The sample has 150,000 to 200,000 clones, approximately 90% seen once; the top ten hold more than 0.75%. Sequenced material: peripheral blood, taken on day 0 of AZD1222 vaccination. These receptor sequences come from an adult in good health. CDR3s include the opening cysteine and the closing phenylalanine or tryptophan. Fields, in order: clone size, D gene, V gene, J gene, CDR3 protein, CDR3 DNA. The D gene is left open where the match is weak. A row's size may be missing; if present it is once, few, many or a size class.

clone size: NA
D gene: NA
V gene: TRBV2
J gene: TRBJ1-6
CDR3 protein: CASTKGTGVHSPLHF
CDR3 DNA: TGTGCCAGCACCAAGGGAACGGGGGTCCATTCACCCCTCCACTTT

clone size: NA
D gene: NA
V gene: TRBV5-8
J gene: TRBJ1-4
CDR3 protein: CASSRGYTTNEKLFF
CDR3 DNA: TGTGCCAGCAGCCGGGGATATACAACTAATGAAAAACTGTTTTTT

clone size: NA
D gene: TRBD1
V gene: TRBV4-1
J gene: TRBJ2-7
CDR3 protein: CASSQGQGAYEQYF
CDR3 DNA: TGCGCCAGCAGCCAAGGGCAGGGGGCGTACGAGCAGTACTTC

clone size: NA
D gene: TRBD2
V gene: TRBV5-1
J gene: TRBJ2-1
CDR3 protein: CASSSGSSSHEQFF
CDR3 DNA: TGCGCCAGCAGTAGCGGGAGTTCGTCGCATGAGCAGTTCTTC

clone size: NA
D gene: TRBD2
V gene: TRBV9
J gene: TRBJ2-3
CDR3 protein: CASSSLAGAPHTQYF
CDR3 DNA: TGTGCCAGCAGCTCCCTAGCGGGGGCCCCGCATACGCAGTATTTT

clone size: NA
D gene: TRBD1
V gene: TRBV18
J gene: TRBJ1-6
CDR3 protein: CASSPSQGARYSPLHF
CDR3 DNA: TGTGCCAGCTCACCCTCACAGGGGGCGCGGTACTCACCCCTCCACTTT

clone size: few
D gene: TRBD1
V gene: TRBV4-2
J gene: TRBJ2-7
CDR3 protein: CASSPKFGTGVHEQYF
CDR3 DNA: TGTGCCAGCAGCCCTAAATTTGGGACAGGGGTCCACGAGCAGTACTTC

clone size: few
D gene: NA
V gene: TRBV2
J gene: TRBJ2-5
CDR3 protein: CASSEAQETQYF
CDR3 DNA: TGTGCCAGCAGTGAAGCGCAAGAGACCCAGTACTTC

clone size: NA
D gene: NA
V gene: TRBV20-1
J gene: TRBJ2-1
CDR3 protein: CSASDTSPYNEQFF
CDR3 DNA: TGCAGTGCTAGTGACACTTCCCCCTACAATGAGCAGTTCTTC

clone size: NA
D gene: NA
V gene: TRBV6-5
J gene: TRBJ2-7
CDR3 protein: CASSYSYASSRSEQYF
CDR3 DNA: TGTGCCAGCAGTTACTCTTATGCTAGCAGTCGGTCCGAGCAGTACTTC

clone size: NA
D gene: NA
V gene: TRBV7-2
J gene: TRBJ2-7
CDR3 protein: CASSLDRLSYEQYF
CDR3 DNA: TGTGCCAGCAGCTTAGACAGGCTCTCCTACGAGCAGTACTTC

clone size: NA
D gene: NA
V gene: TRBV3-1/TRBV3-2
J gene: TRBJ2-4
CDR3 protein: CASSQRDGKNIQYF
CDR3 DNA: TGTGCCAGCAGCCAAAGGGACGGGAAAAACATTCAGTACTTC

clone size: NA
D gene: NA
V gene: TRBV2
J gene: TRBJ1-2
CDR3 protein: CASSVQVIYGYTF
CDR3 DNA: TGTGCCAGCAGCGTACAGGTTATCTATGGCTACACCTTC

clone size: NA
D gene: TRBD2
V gene: TRBV6-2/TRBV6-3
J gene: TRBJ2-5
CDR3 protein: CASSRLAGGPETQYF
CDR3 DNA: TGTGCCAGCAGCCGACTAGCGGGGGGGCCGGAGACCCAGTACTTC

clone size: NA
D gene: NA
V gene: TRBV19
J gene: TRBJ2-5
CDR3 protein: CASSIGSGWRETQYF
CDR3 DNA: TGTGCCAGTAGTATAGGATCAGGGTGGCGAGAGACCCAGTACTTC

clone size: NA
D gene: TRBD1
V gene: TRBV27
J gene: TRBJ2-1
CDR3 protein: CASRRLARTGSGEQFF
CDR3 DNA: TGTGCCAGCAGGCGATTAGCCCGGACAGGGTCTGGTGAGCAGTTCTTC

clone size: NA
D gene: NA
V gene: TRBV19
J gene: TRBJ1-6
CDR3 protein: CATRYREPNSPLHF
CDR3 DNA: TGTGCCACCAGATACCGGGAGCCAAATTCACCCCTCCACTTT

clone size: NA
D gene: NA
V gene: TRBV19
J gene: TRBJ1-2
CDR3 protein: CASSPRGGTYGYTF
CDR3 DNA: TGTGCCAGTAGTCCACGGGGGGGGACCTATGGCTACACCTTC

clone size: NA
D gene: NA
V gene: TRBV15
J gene: TRBJ2-1
CDR3 protein: CATSRAKQGFYYNEQFF
CDR3 DNA: TGTGCCACCAGCAGAGCAAAACAAGGATTCTACTACAATGAGCAGTTCTTC

clone size: NA
D gene: NA
V gene: TRBV7-9
J gene: TRBJ1-3
CDR3 protein: CASSRQAPGNTIYF
CDR3 DNA: TGTGCCAGCAGCCGCCAGGCCCCTGGAAACACCATATATTTT

clone size: NA
D gene: NA
V gene: TRBV2
J gene: TRBJ1-1
CDR3 protein: CASSDSGFEAFF
CDR3 DNA: TGTGCCAGCAGTGATTCCGGATTTGAAGCTTTCTTT

clone size: NA
D gene: NA
V gene: TRBV10-3
J gene: TRBJ1-1
CDR3 protein: CAISEAGYTEAFF
CDR3 DNA: TGTGCCATCAGTGAGGCAGGCTACACTGAAGCTTTCTTT

clone size: NA
D gene: NA
V gene: TRBV6-2/TRBV6-3
J gene: TRBJ1-3
CDR3 protein: CASSYSAGSGNTIYF
CDR3 DNA: TGTGCCAGCAGTTACTCGGCAGGCTCTGGAAACACCATATATTTT

clone size: NA
D gene: TRBD1
V gene: TRBV10-3
J gene: TRBJ1-2
CDR3 protein: CAISESETGGGDYGYTF
CDR3 DNA: TGTGCCATCAGTGAGTCAGAGACAGGGGGTGGCGACTATGGCTACACCTTC

clone size: NA
D gene: TRBD2
V gene: TRBV13
J gene: TRBJ2-7
CDR3 protein: CASSSRLAGVVYEQYF
CDR3 DNA: TGTGCCAGCAGCTCCAGACTAGCGGGAGTTGTCTACGAGCAGTACTTC

clone size: NA
D gene: NA
V gene: TRBV5-1
J gene: TRBJ1-1
CDR3 protein: CASSFSREAFF
CDR3 DNA: TGCGCCAGCAGCTTCTCTCGTGAAGCTTTCTTT

clone size: NA
D gene: NA
V gene: TRBV9
J gene: TRBJ2-1
CDR3 protein: CASSASSGAEQFF
CDR3 DNA: TGTGCCAGCAGCGCCAGTAGCGGCGCCGAGCAGTTCTTC

clone size: NA
D gene: TRBD1
V gene: TRBV15
J gene: TRBJ1-4
CDR3 protein: CATRTGGLNEKLFF
CDR3 DNA: TGTGCCACCAGAACAGGGGGGCTGAATGAAAAACTGTTTTTT

clone size: NA
D gene: NA
V gene: TRBV5-1
J gene: TRBJ2-2
CDR3 protein: CASSLAGGTGELFF
CDR3 DNA: TGCGCCAGCAGCTTGGCCGGGGGCACCGGGGAGCTGTTTTTT

clone size: NA
D gene: TRBD2
V gene: TRBV29-1
J gene: TRBJ2-7
CDR3 protein: CSAFGVLAGTYEQYF
CDR3 DNA: TGCAGCGCCTTTGGGGTTCTAGCGGGGACCTACGAGCAGTACTTC

clone size: few
D gene: NA
V gene: TRBV25-1
J gene: TRBJ1-4
CDR3 protein: CASSESRGGEKLFF
CDR3 DNA: TGTGCCAGCAGTGAATCCAGGGGAGGTGAAAAACTGTTTTTT

clone size: NA
D gene: NA
V gene: TRBV6-2/TRBV6-3
J gene: TRBJ1-1
CDR3 protein: CASSSGWWGEAFF
CDR3 DNA: TGTGCCAGCAGTTCAGGGTGGTGGGGTGAAGCTTTCTTT

clone size: NA
D gene: NA
V gene: TRBV28
J gene: TRBJ1-1
CDR3 protein: CASTFDTATGWAFF
CDR3 DNA: TGTGCCAGCACCTTTGATACTGCCACGGGTTGGGCTTTCTTT

clone size: NA
D gene: TRBD1
V gene: TRBV28
J gene: TRBJ1-1
CDR3 protein: CASRGQGMNTEAFF
CDR3 DNA: TGTGCCAGCCGGGGACAGGGGATGAACACTGAAGCTTTCTTT

clone size: NA
D gene: NA
V gene: TRBV7-6
J gene: TRBJ1-5
CDR3 protein: CASSTGSGHQPQHF
CDR3 DNA: TGTGCCAGCAGCACCGGGTCAGGGCATCAGCCCCAGCATTTT

clone size: NA
D gene: NA
V gene: TRBV6-2/TRBV6-3
J gene: TRBJ1-4
CDR3 protein: CASSYVEHEKLFF
CDR3 DNA: TGTGCCAGCAGTTATGTGGAACACGAAAAACTGTTTTTT

clone size: NA
D gene: TRBD2
V gene: TRBV4-2
J gene: TRBJ2-7
CDR3 protein: CASSQDARGDLGYEQYF
CDR3 DNA: TGTGCCAGCAGCCAAGATGCGCGGGGGGACCTAGGCTACGAGCAGTACTTC

clone size: NA
D gene: TRBD1
V gene: TRBV19
J gene: TRBJ2-7
CDR3 protein: CASPGQGALRDEQYF
CDR3 DNA: TGTGCCAGCCCCGGACAGGGGGCCCTTCGCGACGAGCAGTACTTC

clone size: NA
D gene: NA
V gene: TRBV6-5
J gene: TRBJ1-5
CDR3 protein: CAGGGIYSNQPQHF
CDR3 DNA: TGTGCCGGGGGCGGCATCTATAGCAATCAGCCCCAGCATTTT

clone size: NA
D gene: NA
V gene: TRBV5-4
J gene: TRBJ1-5
CDR3 protein: CASSLGGAGDQPQHF
CDR3 DNA: TGTGCCAGCAGCTTGGGGGGGGCCGGGGATCAGCCCCAGCATTTT

clone size: NA
D gene: NA
V gene: TRBV2
J gene: TRBJ2-7
CDR3 protein: CASSGEYEQYF
CDR3 DNA: TGTGCCAGCAGTGGGGAATACGAGCAGTACTTC

clone size: NA
D gene: NA
V gene: TRBV3-1/TRBV3-2
J gene: TRBJ1-2
CDR3 protein: CASSQEFREGGYTF
CDR3 DNA: TGTGCCAGCAGCCAAGAGTTCAGGGAGGGTGGCTACACCTTC

clone size: NA
D gene: NA
V gene: TRBV28
J gene: TRBJ2-5
CDR3 protein: CASRPLGETQYF
CDR3 DNA: TGTGCCAGCAGACCCCTCGGCGAGACCCAGTACTTC

clone size: NA
D gene: NA
V gene: TRBV12-3/TRBV12-4
J gene: TRBJ2-1
CDR3 protein: CASSSRAYNEQFF
CDR3 DNA: TGTGCCAGCAGCTCACGGGCCTACAATGAGCAGTTCTTC

clone size: NA
D gene: NA
V gene: TRBV5-1
J gene: TRBJ2-3
CDR3 protein: CASTSSRPDTQYF
CDR3 DNA: TGCGCCAGCACCTCTTCTAGGCCAGATACGCAGTATTTT

clone size: NA
D gene: NA
V gene: TRBV7-9
J gene: TRBJ2-7
CDR3 protein: CASSVRGSGTFEQYF
CDR3 DNA: TGTGCCAGCAGCGTGAGAGGCTCAGGCACATTCGAGCAGTACTTC

clone size: NA
D gene: TRBD2
V gene: TRBV2
J gene: TRBJ2-1
CDR3 protein: CASRLAGGHNEQFF
CDR3 DNA: TGTGCCAGCAGACTAGCGGGAGGCCACAATGAGCAGTTCTTC

clone size: NA
D gene: TRBD1
V gene: TRBV13
J gene: TRBJ2-2
CDR3 protein: CASSLLDRAKWGTGELFF
CDR3 DNA: TGTGCCAGCAGCTTACTCGACAGGGCAAAATGGGGAACCGGGGAGCTGTTTTTT

clone size: NA
D gene: NA
V gene: TRBV28
J gene: TRBJ1-1
CDR3 protein: CASSLYGTEAFF
CDR3 DNA: TGTGCCAGCAGCCTTTATGGCACTGAAGCTTTCTTT

clone size: NA
D gene: NA
V gene: TRBV15
J gene: TRBJ1-1
CDR3 protein: CATLKQGNTEAFF
CDR3 DNA: TGTGCCACCCTCAAACAGGGGAACACTGAAGCTTTCTTT

clone size: once
D gene: NA
V gene: TRBV5-1
J gene: TRBJ1-3
CDR3 protein: CASSTTGISGNTIYF
CDR3 DNA: TGCGCCAGCAGCACTACAGGTATCTCTGGAAACACCATATATTTT

clone size: NA
D gene: NA
V gene: TRBV6-4
J gene: TRBJ1-2
CDR3 protein: CASSVGGNYGYTF
CDR3 DNA: TGTGCCAGCTCCGTGGGAGGAAACTATGGCTACACCTTC